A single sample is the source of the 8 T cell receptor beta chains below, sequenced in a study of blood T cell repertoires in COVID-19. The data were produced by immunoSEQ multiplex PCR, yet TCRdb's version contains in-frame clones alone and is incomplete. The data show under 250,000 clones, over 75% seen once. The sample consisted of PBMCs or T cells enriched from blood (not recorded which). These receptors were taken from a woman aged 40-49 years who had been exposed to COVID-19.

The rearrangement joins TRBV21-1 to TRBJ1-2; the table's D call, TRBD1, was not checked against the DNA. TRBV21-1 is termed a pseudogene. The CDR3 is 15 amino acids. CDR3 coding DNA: TGTGCCAGCAGCAAAGGAACAGGCTGGAGCTATGGCTACACCTTC. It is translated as CASSKGTGWSYGYTF.

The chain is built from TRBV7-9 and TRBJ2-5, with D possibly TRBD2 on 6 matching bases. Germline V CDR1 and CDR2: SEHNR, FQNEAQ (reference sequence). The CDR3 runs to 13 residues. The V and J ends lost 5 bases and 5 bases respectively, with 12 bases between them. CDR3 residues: CASSRGTAETQYF. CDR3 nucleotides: TGTGCCAGCAGCCGGGGGACCGCCGAGACCCAGTACTTC.

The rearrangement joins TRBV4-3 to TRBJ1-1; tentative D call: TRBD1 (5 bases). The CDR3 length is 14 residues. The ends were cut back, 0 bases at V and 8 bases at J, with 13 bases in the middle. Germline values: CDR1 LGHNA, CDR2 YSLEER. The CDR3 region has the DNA TGCGCCAGCAGCCAAGATCTGGAGGGGTACGAAGCTTTCTTT. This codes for CASSQDLEGYEAFF.

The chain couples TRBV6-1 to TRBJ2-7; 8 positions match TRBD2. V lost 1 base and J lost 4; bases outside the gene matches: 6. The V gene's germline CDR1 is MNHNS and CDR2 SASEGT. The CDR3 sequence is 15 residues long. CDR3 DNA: TGTGCCAGCAGTGAAGGCGTAGCGGGAAAGTACGAGCAGTACGTC. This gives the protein CASSEGVAGKYEQYV.

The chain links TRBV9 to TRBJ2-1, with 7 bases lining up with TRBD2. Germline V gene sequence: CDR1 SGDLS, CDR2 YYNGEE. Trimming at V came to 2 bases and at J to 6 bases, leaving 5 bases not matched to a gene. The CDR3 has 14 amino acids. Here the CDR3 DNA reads TGTGCCAGCAGCGTTCTGGGGGGGTCCAATGAGCAGTTCTTC. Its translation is CASSVLGGSNEQFF.

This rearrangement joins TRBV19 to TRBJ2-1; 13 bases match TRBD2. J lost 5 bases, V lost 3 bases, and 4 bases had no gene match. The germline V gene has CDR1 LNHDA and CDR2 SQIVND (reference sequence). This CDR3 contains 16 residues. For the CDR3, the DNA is TGTGCCAGTAGTATGCCGGGACTAGCGGGAAACAATGAGCAGTTCTTC. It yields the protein CASSMPGLAGNNEQFF.

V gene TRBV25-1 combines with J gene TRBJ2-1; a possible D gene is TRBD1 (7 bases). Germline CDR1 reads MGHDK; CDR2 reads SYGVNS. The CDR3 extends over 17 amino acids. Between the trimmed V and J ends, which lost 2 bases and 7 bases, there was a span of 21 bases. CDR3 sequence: CASSELLGRGVKNEQFF. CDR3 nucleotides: TGTGCCAGCAGTGAACTTTTGGGCAGGGGGGTTAAGAATGAGCAGTTCTTC.

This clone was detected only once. The CDR3 is CASSPRVPHWADTQYF. The CDR3 nucleotides read TGTGCCAGCAGCCCCAGGGTCCCCCACTGGGCAGATACGCAGTATTTT. V and J are TRBV5-6 and TRBJ2-3, with D possibly being TRBD1 (5 bases). This CDR3 contains 16 residues. Germline assignment: CDR1 SGHDT and CDR2 YYEEEE. V gave up 4 bases and J gave up 4 bases, with 19 bases separating them. Based on the CDR3 plus reference TRBV5-6 and TRBJ2-3, the full variable domain is DAGVTQSPTHLIKTRGQQVTLRCSPKSGHDTVSWYQQALGQGPQFIFQYYEEEERQRGNFPDRFSGHQFPNYSSELNVNALLLGDSALYLCASSPRVPHWADTQYFGPGTRLTVL.